Presented here are 9 T cell receptor beta chains from one specimen sequenced in a study of cytotoxic CD8 clonotypes in ibrutinib-treated CLL. This table comes from immunoSEQ multiplex PCR, and its TCRdb copy is limited to in-frame clones, with some not included. The table has tens of thousands of clones, around 53% seen once. Source: PBMCs, taken after 12 months of ibrutinib treatment. These TCRs come from a human donor with chronic lymphocytic leukemia.

This clone was found a few times. The chain combines TRBV5-1 with TRBJ2-5, with 8 bases fitting TRBD1. The germline V gene encodes CDR1 SGHRS and CDR2 YFSETQ. The trim removed 5 bases at V and 4 bases at J, leaving 4 bases unmatched. The CDR3 is 13 amino acids. The CDR3 DNA reads TGCGCCAGCAGAAACGGACAGGGAGAGACCCAGTACTTC. Amino acids: CASRNGQGETQYF.

The chain joins TRBV5-4 to TRBJ1-1; a possible D gene is TRBD1 (6 bases). This CDR3 is 14 amino acids long. V lost 5 bases and J lost 11, with 22 bases in between. Germline CDR1 and CDR2: SGHNT and YYREEE (reference sequence). The CDR3 here is CASSTQGTEGSAFF. CDR3 DNA: TGTGCCAGCAGTACCCAGGGGACGGAAGGGTCCGCTTTCTTT.

The CDR3 DNA follows: TGTGCCAGCCAACACTTTTCGCGACAGGGGTCAACGCGAAATGAGCAGTTCTTC. Protein sequence: CASQHFSRQGSTRNEQFF. The chain links TRBV18 to TRBJ2-1, with 8 positions matching TRBD1. The V gene end was trimmed by 8 bases and the J gene end by 7 bases; junction bases not matched to a gene: 22. Germline-derived CDR1 and CDR2 are KGHSH and LQKENI. This CDR3 region has 18 residues.

This rearrangement joins TRBV7-8 to TRBJ2-1, with D unclear. Trimming stripped 0 bases from V and 8 bases from J, with 5 bases between. CDR3 length: 12 amino acids. The germline gives CDR1 SGHVS, CDR2 FQNEAQ. Here the CDR3 DNA reads TGTGCCAGCAGCTTAGCAGAACATGAGCAGTTCTTC. Its protein is CASSLAEHEQFF.

The chain uses TRBV5-6 and TRBJ2-7; D is unclear. The CDR3 is 16 amino acids. Trimming took off 1 base at V and 3 bases at J, with 17 bases between the two ends. Germline V gene sequence: CDR1 SGHDT, CDR2 YYEEEE. For the CDR3, the DNA is TGTGCCAGCAGCTTGTGGTTCTCCCGTGCTCTCTACGAGCAGTACTTC. Protein product: CASSLWFSRALYEQYF.

The V and J genes are TRBV5-6 and TRBJ1-2, with D possibly being TRBD1 (5 bases). Trimming removed 4 bases at V and 1 base at J, with 11 bases between. Germline CDR1 and CDR2: SGHDT and YYEEEE. There are 14 residues in the CDR3. In DNA form, the CDR3 reads TGTGCCAGCAGCCCCCGGACAAGTAACTATGGCTACACCTTC. It codes for CASSPRTSNYGYTF. Variable domain in full (rest from reference TRBV5-6 and TRBJ1-2): DAGVTQSPTHLIKTRGQQVTLRCSPKSGHDTVSWYQQALGQGPQFIFQYYEEEERQRGNFPDRFSGHQFPNYSSELNVNALLLGDSALYLCASSPRTSNYGYTFGSGTRLTVV.

The chain is built from TRBV2 and TRBJ1-4, with D possibly being TRBD1 (5 bases). The V and J ends lost 3 bases and 5 bases respectively, with 10 bases between them. The length of the CDR3 is 14 residues. Germline-derived CDR1 and CDR2 are SNHLY and FYNNEI. The CDR3 DNA sequence: TGTGCCAGCAGTGACCGGGACGGGAATGAAAAACTGTTTTTT. Encoded protein: CASSDRDGNEKLFF.

With regard to this clone: Other DNA variants within this sample encode the same CDR3. The V call is TRBV5-1, the J call TRBJ2-1, with a tentative D call TRBD2 (6 bases). V lost 0 bases to trimming and J lost 8 bases, with 12 bases between them. CDR1 is SGHRS and CDR2 is YFSETQ in the germline V gene. There are 14 residues in the CDR3. For the CDR3, the DNA is TGCGCCAGCAGCTTGGCGGGAGAGGGCCATGAGCAGTTCTTC. It codes for CASSLAGEGHEQFF. The variable domain in full, with the rest retrieved from reference TRBV5-1 and TRBJ2-1, is KAGVTQTPRYLIKTRGQQVTLSCSPISGHRSVSWYQQTPGQGLQFLFEYFSETQRNKGNFPGRFSGRQFSNSRSEMNVSTLELGDSALYLCASSLAGEGHEQFFGPGTRLTVL.

The chain employs TRBV29-1 and TRBJ2-7; D uncertain. The ends were cut back, 7 bases at V and 1 base at J, with 11 bases in the middle. Germline CDR1 reads SQVTM; CDR2 reads ANQGSEA. There are 12 residues in the CDR3. CDR3 nucleotides: TGCAGCGCCCGTCAGGATTCCTACGAGCAGTACTTC. This codes for CSARQDSYEQYF.